This TCR beta chain was recovered during a study of identical twins. General study points: Insertions were reduced in abundant cord blood beta clonotypes but not in memory repertoires.

Germline CDR1 is LGHNA and CDR2 is YSLEER. The CDR3 is made up of 18 amino acids. With 1 base clipped from V and 7 bases from J, the junction kept 11 bases outside the gene matches. Details on this clonotype: Antigen: not known.

Template switching supplied a universal primer site; unique molecular identifiers were carried on the cDNA. MiXCR, run by TCRdb on the 5' RACE reads, gives a single entry per CDR3 protein. The sample lists about 220,000 distinct CDR3 sequences; 7.5% were seen once. The data were also submitted as part of a second study, on yellow fever vaccine responses in identical twins.

This sequence was found in a woman between 18 and 30 years old in good health. This rearrangement joins TRBV4-3 to TRBJ2-2, with 11 bases identical to TRBD2. Sequencing was performed on memory (CD45RO+) T cells sorted from blood. This chain's CDR3 is CASSQGVVAGGPGGELFF. DNA for the CDR3: TGCGCCAGCAGCCAAGGGGTGGTAGCGGGAGGGCCGGGCGGGGAGCTGTTTTTT.